Listed below are T cell receptor beta chains from one sample, sequenced in a study of T cells after posttransplantation cyclophosphamide. Clones were read by immunoSEQ multiplex PCR, and TCRdb kept only the in-frame ones, dropping some. The sample records 1,500 to 2,000 clones, 65% to 85% being singletons. The material sequenced was CD8+ T cells sorted from bone marrow. These TCRs come from a woman aged 45-65 years in good health and a related stem cell transplant donor. Each CDR3 is given with its conserved first and last residue. A D gene is named only where the DNA matches it firmly. Where a row states a size, it is once, few, many or the class of an expanded clone; other rows omit it.

v_gene: TRBV28; abundance: .; d_gene: TRBD2; j_gene: TRBJ2-7; CDR3nt: TGTGCCAGCAGGAGAAGGGAAGCGGGAAAAGGGCAGTACTTC; CDR3aa: CASRRREAGKGQYF
v_gene: TRBV29-1; abundance: .; d_gene: TRBD1; j_gene: TRBJ2-5; CDR3nt: TGCAGCGCCTCTGGGGGGACAGGGGGCGAGACCCAGTACTTC; CDR3aa: CSASGGTGGETQYF
v_gene: TRBV7-2; abundance: .; d_gene: .; j_gene: TRBJ2-7; CDR3nt: TGTGCCAGCAGCTGGGAGGGGGGGAACTACGAGCAGTACTTC; CDR3aa: CASSWEGGNYEQYF
v_gene: TRBV5-6; abundance: .; d_gene: TRBD2; j_gene: TRBJ2-5; CDR3nt: TGTGCCAGCGTCCGTTCGGGGGGGCCTAAAGAGACCCAGTACTTC; CDR3aa: CASVRSGGPKETQYF
v_gene: TRBV5-4; abundance: .; d_gene: TRBD2; j_gene: TRBJ2-2; CDR3nt: TGTGCCAGCAGCTTGGTGGGACTAGCGGGGACCGGGGAGCTGTTTTTT; CDR3aa: CASSLVGLAGTGELFF
v_gene: TRBV5-1; abundance: .; d_gene: TRBD1; j_gene: TRBJ2-5; CDR3nt: TGCGCCAGCAGCTCCGGGACAGGGGGGTCGGGGGAGACCCAGTACTTC; CDR3aa: CASSSGTGGSGETQYF
v_gene: TRBV21-1; abundance: .; d_gene: .; j_gene: TRBJ1-2; CDR3nt: TGTGCCAGCAGCAAAGGGGGGTTTTGCGGGAGCCAGGGCTCTAACTATGGCTACACCTTC; CDR3aa: CASSKGGFCGSQGSNYGYTF
v_gene: TRBV6-5; abundance: .; d_gene: .; j_gene: TRBJ1-2; CDR3nt: TGTGCCAGCACCCGCGGGGGGGAGGATGGCTACACCTTC; CDR3aa: CASTRGGEDGYTF
v_gene: TRBV5-4; abundance: .; d_gene: TRBD2; j_gene: TRBJ2-7; CDR3nt: TGTGCCAGCAGCTTGGCAGGTAGCGGGAGAGCGCCCTACGAGCAGTACTTC; CDR3aa: CASSLAGSGRAPYEQYF
v_gene: TRBV9; abundance: .; d_gene: TRBD1; j_gene: TRBJ1-2; CDR3nt: TGTGCCAGCAGATTACAGGGGTCTAACTATGGCTACACCTTC; CDR3aa: CASRLQGSNYGYTF
v_gene: TRBV4-2; abundance: .; d_gene: TRBD2; j_gene: TRBJ2-1; CDR3nt: TGTGCCAGCAGTACCTCCCTAGAACCTAGCGGGAGGACGGGGTTCTTC; CDR3aa: CASSTSLEPSGRTGFF
v_gene: TRBV5-5; abundance: .; d_gene: TRBD1; j_gene: TRBJ1-1; CDR3nt: TGTGCCAGCAGCCGGACAGGGGGGGAGAACACTGAAGCTTTCTTT; CDR3aa: CASSRTGGENTEAFF
v_gene: TRBV20-1; abundance: .; d_gene: .; j_gene: TRBJ2-1; CDR3nt: TGCAGCCCGGATGAGCAGTTCTTC; CDR3aa: CSPDEQFF
v_gene: TRBV6-1; abundance: few; d_gene: TRBD1; j_gene: TRBJ2-3; CDR3nt: TGTGCCAGCAGTGATATCAGGGGGAGAGCGCAGTATTTT; CDR3aa: CASSDIRGRAQYF
v_gene: TRBV5-4; abundance: .; d_gene: TRBD1; j_gene: TRBJ1-1; CDR3nt: TGTGCCAGCAGCTTGGTCGGACAGGGGGCTACTGAAGCTTTCTTT; CDR3aa: CASSLVGQGATEAFF
v_gene: TRBV6-1; abundance: .; d_gene: .; j_gene: TRBJ1-6; CDR3nt: TGTGCCAGCAGTGAAAAGTCTTGGACAGCCTTTGATTCACCCCTCCACTTT; CDR3aa: CASSEKSWTAFDSPLHF
v_gene: TRBV5-8; abundance: .; d_gene: TRBD1; j_gene: TRBJ2-5; CDR3nt: TGTGCCAGCAGCCAGAGGACAGGACAAGAGACCCAGTACTTC; CDR3aa: CASSQRTGQETQYF
v_gene: TRBV29-1; abundance: few; d_gene: .; j_gene: TRBJ1-1; CDR3nt: TGCAGCGGATGGGGAGACATGAACACTGAAGCTTTCTTT; CDR3aa: CSGWGDMNTEAFF
v_gene: TRBV7-9; abundance: .; d_gene: .; j_gene: TRBJ1-2; CDR3nt: TGTGCCAGCAGCTTAACACAGACCACCAATGGCTACACCTTC; CDR3aa: CASSLTQTTNGYTF
v_gene: TRBV14; abundance: .; d_gene: .; j_gene: TRBJ2-7; CDR3nt: TGTGCCAGCAGCCAAGAGATCCGAGGCGAGCAGTACTTC; CDR3aa: CASSQEIRGEQYF
v_gene: TRBV19; abundance: .; d_gene: TRBD1; j_gene: TRBJ2-1; CDR3nt: TGTGCCAGTAGTAGGACAGGGAGTGAGCAGTTCTTC; CDR3aa: CASSRTGSEQFF
v_gene: TRBV20-1; abundance: .; d_gene: .; j_gene: TRBJ1-2; CDR3nt: TGCAGACCCCGGTCCGATGGCTACACCTTC; CDR3aa: CRPRSDGYTF
v_gene: TRBV14; abundance: .; d_gene: .; j_gene: TRBJ1-3; CDR3nt: TGTGCCAGCAGCCAAGATGCCTTCAGCGTCGCGGGACTCTGGAGCACCATATATTTT; CDR3aa: CASSQDAFSVAGLWSTIYF
v_gene: TRBV5-4; abundance: once; d_gene: TRBD1; j_gene: TRBJ2-7; CDR3nt: TGTGCCAGCAGCTCCGGACAGGGCCTCTCCTACGAGCAGTACTTC; CDR3aa: CASSSGQGLSYEQYF
v_gene: TRBV27; abundance: .; d_gene: .; j_gene: TRBJ2-5; CDR3nt: TGTGCCAGCAGTCCCTCAGGGACTTGGGGAGAGACCCAGTACTTC; CDR3aa: CASSPSGTWGETQYF
v_gene: TRBV5-1; abundance: once; d_gene: TRBD1; j_gene: TRBJ1-1; CDR3nt: TGCGCCAGCAGCTCCAGGGGGCGGACTGAAGCTTTCTTT; CDR3aa: CASSSRGRTEAFF
v_gene: TRBV5-4; abundance: .; d_gene: TRBD1; j_gene: TRBJ2-7; CDR3nt: TGTGCCAGCTCCTACAGGGGTGGCGAGCAGTACTTC; CDR3aa: CASSYRGGEQYF
v_gene: TRBV29-1; abundance: .; d_gene: TRBD1; j_gene: TRBJ2-1; CDR3nt: TGCAGCGTTGCCGGGACAGCCGTCTACAATGAGCAGTTCTTC; CDR3aa: CSVAGTAVYNEQFF
v_gene: TRBV6-4; abundance: .; d_gene: TRBD2; j_gene: TRBJ2-3; CDR3nt: TGTGCCAGCAGTCGGGGGGGATCGGGGGCGGATACGCAGTATTTT; CDR3aa: CASSRGGSGADTQYF
v_gene: TRBV9; abundance: .; d_gene: TRBD2; j_gene: TRBJ2-7; CDR3nt: TGTGCCAGCAGCGTAGGTCCAGCGGGAGAAGTCTACGAGCAGTACTTC; CDR3aa: CASSVGPAGEVYEQYF
v_gene: TRBV6-1; abundance: .; d_gene: TRBD1; j_gene: TRBJ1-2; CDR3nt: TGTGCCAGCAGTGAAGTTGGGACAGGGAAATATGGCTACACCTTC; CDR3aa: CASSEVGTGKYGYTF
v_gene: TRBV7-2; abundance: .; d_gene: .; j_gene: TRBJ2-7; CDR3nt: TGTGCCAGCAGCTTAGCTTCGACGGGGTTCTCCTACGAGCAGTACTTC; CDR3aa: CASSLASTGFSYEQYF
v_gene: TRBV7-9; abundance: .; d_gene: TRBD1; j_gene: TRBJ1-1; CDR3nt: TGTGCCAGCAGCTCCACCCAGGGGGCGGGGAACACTGAAGCTTTCTTT; CDR3aa: CASSSTQGAGNTEAFF
v_gene: TRBV5-1; abundance: .; d_gene: .; j_gene: TRBJ1-1; CDR3nt: TGCGCCAGCAGCACCGGACAGCCGAACACTGAAGCTTTCTTT; CDR3aa: CASSTGQPNTEAFF
v_gene: TRBV7-2; abundance: few; d_gene: .; j_gene: TRBJ1-2; CDR3nt: TGTGCCAGCAGCTTAACAGTTAGCTATGGCTACACCTTC; CDR3aa: CASSLTVSYGYTF
v_gene: TRBV5-1; abundance: .; d_gene: TRBD2; j_gene: TRBJ2-1; CDR3nt: TGCGCCAGCAGCTCCCCCGGGACTACCTACAATGAGCAGTTCTTC; CDR3aa: CASSSPGTTYNEQFF
v_gene: TRBV10-1; abundance: few; d_gene: .; j_gene: TRBJ1-4; CDR3nt: TGCGCCAGCAGTGACTCGCAAGCCGAGGATGAAAAACTGTTTTTT; CDR3aa: CASSDSQAEDEKLFF
v_gene: TRBV4-1; abundance: .; d_gene: .; j_gene: TRBJ2-7; CDR3nt: TGCGCCAGCAGCCAAGTCAGAAACTACGAGCAGTACTTC; CDR3aa: CASSQVRNYEQYF
v_gene: TRBV29-1; abundance: .; d_gene: TRBD1; j_gene: TRBJ2-2; CDR3nt: TGCAGCGCCACAGGGGAGACCGGGGAGCTGTTTTTT; CDR3aa: CSATGETGELFF
v_gene: TRBV9; abundance: once; d_gene: TRBD2; j_gene: TRBJ2-7; CDR3nt: TGTGCCAGCAGCGCGACACAAGCGGGAGTTGACTACGAGCAGTACTTC; CDR3aa: CASSATQAGVDYEQYF
v_gene: TRBV6-1; abundance: .; d_gene: TRBD2; j_gene: TRBJ2-7; CDR3nt: TGTGCCAGCAGTGAAGCGCGGGGGGCCTCCTACGAGCAGTACTTC; CDR3aa: CASSEARGASYEQYF
v_gene: TRBV19; abundance: .; d_gene: TRBD2; j_gene: TRBJ2-1; CDR3nt: TGTGCCAGTAGTATAAGCGGGAGCACCTACAATGAGCAGTTCTTC; CDR3aa: CASSISGSTYNEQFF
v_gene: TRBV19; abundance: .; d_gene: .; j_gene: TRBJ1-5; CDR3nt: TGTGCCAGTAGTTGGGGGGAGCATCAGCCCCAGCATTTT; CDR3aa: CASSWGEHQPQHF
v_gene: TRBV10-2; abundance: .; d_gene: TRBD1; j_gene: TRBJ1-5; CDR3nt: TGCGCCAGCAGTGAGTCGGGACAGGGGAATCAGCCCCAGCATTTT; CDR3aa: CASSESGQGNQPQHF
v_gene: TRBV11-1; abundance: few; d_gene: .; j_gene: TRBJ2-7; CDR3nt: TGTGCCAGCAGCTTTTACTCCTACGAGCAGTACTTC; CDR3aa: CASSFYSYEQYF
v_gene: TRBV5-5; abundance: .; d_gene: .; j_gene: TRBJ2-2; CDR3nt: TGTGCCAGCAGCTTGTCGCTACAGGGTAACGGGGAGCTGTTTTTT; CDR3aa: CASSLSLQGNGELFF
v_gene: TRBV7-9; abundance: .; d_gene: .; j_gene: TRBJ2-1; CDR3nt: TGTGCCAGCAGCTTAGTCGGGTCCTACAATGAGCAGTTCTTC; CDR3aa: CASSLVGSYNEQFF
v_gene: TRBV7-8; abundance: .; d_gene: .; j_gene: TRBJ1-6; CDR3nt: TGTGCCAGCAGCCACCCTCAGGGTACCGAATCACCCCTCCACTTT; CDR3aa: CASSHPQGTESPLHF
v_gene: TRBV19; abundance: .; d_gene: .; j_gene: TRBJ2-2; CDR3nt: TGTGCCGGTAGTATAGGGGGTGGAGGAATCGGGGAGCTGTTTTTT; CDR3aa: CAGSIGGGGIGELFF
v_gene: TRBV6-7; abundance: .; d_gene: .; j_gene: TRBJ2-3; CDR3nt: TGTGCCAGCAGTTCCCTTCAGGGGCCATTCACAGATACGCAGTATTTT; CDR3aa: CASSSLQGPFTDTQYF
v_gene: TRBV2; abundance: .; d_gene: TRBD1; j_gene: TRBJ1-5; CDR3nt: TGTGCCAGCAGTGACGGACAGGAGGGCAATCAGCCCCAGCATTTT; CDR3aa: CASSDGQEGNQPQHF
v_gene: TRBV5-5; abundance: .; d_gene: TRBD1; j_gene: TRBJ1-2; CDR3nt: TGTGCCAGCAGCTTTAACCCGGGACAGGGCTACACCTTC; CDR3aa: CASSFNPGQGYTF
v_gene: TRBV6-1; abundance: .; d_gene: TRBD1; j_gene: TRBJ2-3; CDR3nt: TGTGCCAGCAGTGACCAGCCGGGACAGGGGGGAGATACGCAGTATTTT; CDR3aa: CASSDQPGQGGDTQYF
v_gene: TRBV5-1; abundance: .; d_gene: .; j_gene: TRBJ2-5; CDR3nt: TGCGCCAGCTCGGACGGGATGAAAGAGACCCAGTACTTC; CDR3aa: CASSDGMKETQYF